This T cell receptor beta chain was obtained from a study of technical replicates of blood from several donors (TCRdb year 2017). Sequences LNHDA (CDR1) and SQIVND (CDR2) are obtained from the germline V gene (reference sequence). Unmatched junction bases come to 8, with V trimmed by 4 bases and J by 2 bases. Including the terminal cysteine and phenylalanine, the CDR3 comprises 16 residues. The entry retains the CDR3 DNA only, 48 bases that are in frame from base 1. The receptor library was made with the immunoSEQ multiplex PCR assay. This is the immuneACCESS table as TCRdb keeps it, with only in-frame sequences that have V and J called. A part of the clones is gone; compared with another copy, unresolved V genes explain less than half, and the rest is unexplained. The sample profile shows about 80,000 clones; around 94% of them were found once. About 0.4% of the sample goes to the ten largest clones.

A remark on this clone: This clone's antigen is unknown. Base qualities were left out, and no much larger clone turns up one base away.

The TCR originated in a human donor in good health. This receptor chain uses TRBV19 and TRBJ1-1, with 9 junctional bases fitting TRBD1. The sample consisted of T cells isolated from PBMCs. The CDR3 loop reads CASSRIQGAGNTEAFF. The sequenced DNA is TGTGCCAGTAGTAGAATACAGGGGGCGGGTAACACTGAAGCTTTCTTT.